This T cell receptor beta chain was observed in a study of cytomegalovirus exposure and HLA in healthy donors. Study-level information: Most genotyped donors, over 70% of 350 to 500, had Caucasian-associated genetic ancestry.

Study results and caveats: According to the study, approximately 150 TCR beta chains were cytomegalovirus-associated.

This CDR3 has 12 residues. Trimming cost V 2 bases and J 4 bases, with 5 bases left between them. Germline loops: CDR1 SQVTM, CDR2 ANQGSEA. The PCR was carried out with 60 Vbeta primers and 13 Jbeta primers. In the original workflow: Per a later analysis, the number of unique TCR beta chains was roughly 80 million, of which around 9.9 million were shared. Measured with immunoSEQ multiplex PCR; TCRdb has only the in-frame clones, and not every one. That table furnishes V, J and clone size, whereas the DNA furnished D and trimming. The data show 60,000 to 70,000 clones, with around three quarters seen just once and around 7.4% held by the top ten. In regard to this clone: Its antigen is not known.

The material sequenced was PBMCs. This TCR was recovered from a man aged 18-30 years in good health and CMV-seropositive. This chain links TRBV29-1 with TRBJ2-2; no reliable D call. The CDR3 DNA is TGCAGCGTTGAACAGGCCACCGGGGAGCTGTTTTTT. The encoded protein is CSVEQATGELFF.